The 18 T cell receptor beta chains given below trace back to one sample, sequenced in a study of blood T cell repertoires in COVID-19. TCRdb keeps only in-frame clones here, not all; method: immunoSEQ multiplex PCR. The sample records about 320,000 clones, approximately 91% being singletons. The sequencing sample was made of PBMCs or T cells enriched from blood (not recorded which). Every receptor here comes from a man aged 55 to 70 who had recovered from COVID-19.

The chain couples TRBV27 to TRBJ1-2, with a tentative D call TRBD1 (6 bases). The V and J ends lost 5 bases and 4 bases respectively, with 23 bases between them. The CDR3 runs 17 residues. Germline V gene data show CDR1 as MNHEY and CDR2 as SMNVEV (reference sequence). CDR3 in DNA: TGTGCCAGCAGTCTCCTCGGGACATCCCAAACGTCCTATGGCTACACCTTC. Translation gives CASSLLGTSQTSYGYTF.

The V call is TRBV28, the J call TRBJ1-2; 7 positions agree with TRBD1. Per germline, CDR1 MDHEN and CDR2 SYDVKM. This CDR3 is built from 17 residues. The ends lost 4 bases at V and 4 bases at J; junction bases unmatched: 15. The CDR3 DNA sequence: TGTGCCAGCAGTTCCAAGAACGACAGGGCCCCTATCTATGGCTACACCTTC. As protein: CASSSKNDRAPIYGYTF.

This chain links TRBV6-5 with TRBJ2-2, with 8 bases matching TRBD1. The CDR3 covers 15 residues. CDR1 is MNHEY, CDR2 SVGAGI, per germline. The ends lost 5 bases at V and 0 bases at J; junction bases unmatched: 2. CDR3 sequence: CASSKQGANTGELFF. The CDR3 region has the DNA TGTGCCAGCAGTAAACAGGGGGCGAACACCGGGGAGCTGTTTTTT.

This clone was counted once. CDR3 amino acids: CASSQFGQASLGEAFF. CDR3 nucleotide sequence: TGTGCCAGCAGCCAATTTGGACAGGCGTCCCTCGGGGAAGCTTTCTTT. This rearrangement joins TRBV9 to TRBJ1-1; 7 bases are a match to TRBD1. CDR3 size: 16 residues. J was trimmed by 8 bases and V by 4 bases; bases with no gene match: 17. From germline, CDR1 is SGDLS and CDR2 YYNGEE.

The rearrangement uses TRBV9 and TRBJ2-1, with 8 bases fitting TRBD2. V was pared by 4 bases and J by 8 bases, with 17 bases of the junction left unmatched. CDR1 and CDR2 from the germline V gene are SGDLS and YYNGEE. The CDR3 covers 17 residues. CDR3: CASSLRELAVMGYEQFF. In DNA form, the CDR3 reads TGTGCCAGCAGCCTTCGGGAACTAGCGGTCATGGGCTATGAGCAGTTCTTC.

The J gene is TRBJ1-5, the V gene TRBV9, with D possibly matching TRBD1 (6 bases). CDR1 and CDR2 from the germline V gene are SGDLS and YYNGEE. V was clipped by 3 bases and J by 1 base, with 8 bases between them. This CDR3 comprises 14 residues. CDR3 sequence reads: CASSAGQSNQPQHF. CDR3 sequence (DNA): TGTGCCAGCAGCGCGGGACAAAGCAATCAGCCCCAGCATTTT.

The CDR3 sequence is CASSERLAGGSTDTQYF. The CDR3 coding sequence is TGTGCCAGCAGCGAGAGACTAGCGGGAGGCAGCACAGATACGCAGTATTTT. The rearrangement joins TRBV3-1 (or the pseudogene TRBV3-2) to TRBJ2-3; 13 bases fit TRBD2. V gave up 5 bases and J gave up 0 bases; unmatched junction bases: 5. The V gene's germline CDR1 is LGHDT and CDR2 YNNKEL (reference sequence). The CDR3 is 17 residues long.

The rearrangement uses TRBV3-1 (or the pseudogene TRBV3-2) and TRBJ2-7; perhaps TRBD1 as D (6 bases). Between the trimmed V and J ends, which lost 2 bases and 5 bases, there was a span of 13 bases. This CDR3 spans 14 amino acids. CDR1 LGHDT and CDR2 YNNKEL come from the germline V gene (reference sequence). The CDR3 DNA reads as TGTGCCAGCAGCCAAAGCAGGGGAGTCCACGAGCAGTACTTC. Translation: CASSQSRGVHEQYF.

The genes are TRBV3-1 (or the pseudogene TRBV3-2) and TRBJ2-3; a weak D match, TRBD2 (5 bases). The CDR3 loop spans 17 amino acids. Per germline, CDR1 LGHDT and CDR2 YNNKEL (reference sequence). V was cut by 1 base and J by 0 bases, with 14 bases left in between. CDR3 nucleotide sequence: TGTGCCAGCAGCCAAGTTAGGCGGGCCGACAGCACAGATACGCAGTATTTT. Translation: CASSQVRRADSTDTQYF.

The chain links TRBV9 to TRBJ2-2; perhaps TRBD1 as D (5 bases). The germline V gene encodes CDR1 SGDLS and CDR2 YYNGEE. Trimming shortened V by 4 bases and J by 5 bases, and 18 bases separated the two germline ends. The CDR3 is 16 amino acids. The CDR3 region has the DNA TGTGCCAGCAGCCTCATTGGACACCCACCTACCGGGGAGCTGTTTTTT. This codes for CASSLIGHPPTGELFF.

The genes are TRBV12-3 or TRBV12-4 and TRBJ1-2; no clear D gene. This CDR3 is 12 amino acids long. V gave up 0 bases and J gave up 5 bases, with 4 bases separating them. This CDR3 reads CASSLASYGYTF. The CDR3 DNA sequence: TGTGCCAGCAGTTTAGCCTCGTATGGCTACACCTTC.

The V gene is TRBV6-1, the J gene TRBJ1-5; tentatively, D is TRBD1 (5 bases). The ends were cut back, 2 bases at V and 0 bases at J, with 14 bases in the middle. The CDR3 consists of 17 residues. Germline CDR1 is MNHNS and CDR2 is SASEGT. Written as DNA, the CDR3 is TGTGCCAGCAGTGAATCGTGGGGACTTTATAGCAATCAGCCCCAGCATTTT. Translating gives CASSESWGLYSNQPQHF.

The chain links TRBV7-9 to TRBJ1-4, with D possibly matching TRBD1 (5 bases). This CDR3 comprises 14 residues. V lost 4 bases and J 5 bases, leaving 11 bases between the germline ends. CDR1 and CDR2 from the germline V gene are SEHNR and FQNEAQ (reference sequence). The CDR3 DNA reads TGTGCCAGCAGCTCCCACGGGGGGAATGAAAAACTGTTTTTT. This gives the protein CASSSHGGNEKLFF.

The gene calls are TRBV29-1 and TRBJ1-1; D unresolved. Germline V gives CDR1 SQVTM, CDR2 ANQGSEA. V shed 3 bases and J shed 5 bases, with 16 bases lying between them. The CDR3 consists of 14 residues. CDR3 nucleotide sequence: TGCAGCGTTGAGGGAATGGAGGGAGGGACTGAAGCTTTCTTT. It codes for CSVEGMEGGTEAFF.

The chain links TRBV5-8 to TRBJ1-5; 9 bases agree with TRBD1. Trimming removed 4 bases from V and 1 base from J; junction bases left unmatched: 3. The CDR3 has 15 residues. Per germline, CDR1 SGHTS and CDR2 YDEGEE. Here the CDR3 DNA reads TGTGCCAGCAGCAAGGACAGGGGAAGCAATCAGCCCCAGCATTTT. It specifies CASSKDRGSNQPQHF.

The CDR3, as DNA: TGTGCCAGCAGAGCATACAGGGGCACCGGGGAGCTGTTTTTT. Residues: CASRAYRGTGELFF. This sequence joins TRBV27 and TRBJ2-2; 7 bases match TRBD1. Germline CDR1 and CDR2: MNHEY and SMNVEV (reference sequence). This CDR3 region has 14 residues. With V trimmed by 6 bases and J by 4 bases, 5 bases remained unmatched.

The chain's CDR3 is CASSQDRASGFLDEQYF. CDR3 nucleotide sequence: TGCGCCAGCAGCCAAGATAGGGCTAGCGGCTTCCTGGACGAGCAGTACTTC. V usage is TRBV4-3 and J usage is TRBJ2-7; 7 nucleotides agree with TRBD2. CDR3 length: 17 amino acids. V lost 0 bases, J lost 5 bases, and 13 bases stayed unmatched. The germline V gene encodes CDR1 LGHNA and CDR2 YSLEER.

This chain uses TRBV19 with TRBJ2-6; 9 bases map to TRBD2. The CDR3 loop spans 16 amino acids. The ends lost 5 bases at V and 4 bases at J; junction bases unmatched: 6. From germline, CDR1 is LNHDA and CDR2 SQIVND (reference sequence). The CDR3, as DNA: TGTGCCAGTAGTTGGGGGACTAGCTCCGGGGCCAACGTCCTGACTTTC. Its protein product is CASSWGTSSGANVLTF.